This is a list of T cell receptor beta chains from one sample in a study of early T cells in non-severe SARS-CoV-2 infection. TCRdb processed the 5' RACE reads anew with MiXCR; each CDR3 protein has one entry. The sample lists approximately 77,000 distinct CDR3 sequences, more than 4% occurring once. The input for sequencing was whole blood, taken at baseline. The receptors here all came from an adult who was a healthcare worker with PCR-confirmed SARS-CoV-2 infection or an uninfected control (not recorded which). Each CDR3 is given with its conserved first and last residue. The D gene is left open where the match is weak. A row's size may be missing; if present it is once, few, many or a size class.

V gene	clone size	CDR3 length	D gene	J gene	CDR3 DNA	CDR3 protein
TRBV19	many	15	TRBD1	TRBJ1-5	TGTGCCAGTAGTCCGACAGGGGGCGCGGGTCAGCCCCAGCATTTT	CASSPTGGAGQPQHF
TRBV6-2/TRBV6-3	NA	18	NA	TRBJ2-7	TGTGCCAGCAATCCGGGGTTGGGCGCCCGTATAACCTACGAGGAGCAGTACTTC	CASNPGLGARITYEEQYF
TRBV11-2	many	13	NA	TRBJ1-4	TGTGCCAGCAGCGGGAGGGGGAATGAAAAACTGTTTTTT	CASSGRGNEKLFF
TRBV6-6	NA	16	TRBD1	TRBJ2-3	TGTGCCAGCAGTTACCCGGGACAGAGCCTCACAGATACGCAGTATTTT	CASSYPGQSLTDTQYF
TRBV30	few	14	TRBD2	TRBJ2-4	TGTGCCTGGAGCGGGGGGGGCGCCAAAAACATTCAGTACTTC	CAWSGGGAKNIQYF
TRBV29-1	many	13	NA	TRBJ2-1	TGCAGCGTTGAAGGGGCGATTCACAATGAGCAGTTCTTC	CSVEGAIHNEQFF
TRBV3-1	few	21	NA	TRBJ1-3	TGTGCCAGCAGCCAGGAGAGGAAGGCTCCCCGGCCTGAGCTCTCTGGAAACACCATATATTTT	CASSQERKAPRPELSGNTIYF
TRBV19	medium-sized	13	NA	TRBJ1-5	TGTGCCAGTAATGGGTTCCGAGATCAGCCCCAGCATTTT	CASNGFRDQPQHF
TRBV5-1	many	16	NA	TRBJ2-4	TGCGCCAGCAGCTTGGGACAGTCCCTAGCCAAAAACATTCAGTACTTC	CASSLGQSLAKNIQYF
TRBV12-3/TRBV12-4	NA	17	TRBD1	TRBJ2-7	TGTGCCAGCAGTCCCTGGAGTGGCCCAGCTCAGGGGGACGAGCAGTACTTC	CASSPWSGPAQGDEQYF
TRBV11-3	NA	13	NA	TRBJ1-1	TGTGCCAGCTCCCACCGGGAAGGGACTGAAGCTTTCTTT	CASSHREGTEAFF
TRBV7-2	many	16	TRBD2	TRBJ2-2	TGTGCCAGCAGCTTTGGGGGACTAGCGGGCGCCGGGGAGCTGTTTTTT	CASSFGGLAGAGELFF
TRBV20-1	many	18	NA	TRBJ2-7	TGCAGTGCTAGCTCCCCCGGTCGGTACGGGGTCCTAGGGAACGAGCAGTACTTC	CSASSPGRYGVLGNEQYF
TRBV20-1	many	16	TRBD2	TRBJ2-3	TGCAGTGCTAGACTAGCGGGAGGGCCGCGCACAGATACGCAGTATTTT	CSARLAGGPRTDTQYF
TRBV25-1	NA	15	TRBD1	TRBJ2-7	TGTGCCAGCAGCCTCCCCGGGACAGGGAATTACGAGCAGTACTTC	CASSLPGTGNYEQYF
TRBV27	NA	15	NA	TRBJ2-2	TGTGCCAGCAGCCTAGCCGGACAGTTCACCGGGGAGCTGTTTTTT	CASSLAGQFTGELFF
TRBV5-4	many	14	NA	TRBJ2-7	TGTGCCAGCAGCTTGGATGGCAAACCGTACGAGCAGTACTTC	CASSLDGKPYEQYF
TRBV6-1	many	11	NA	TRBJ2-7	TGTGCCAGCAGAACATACTACGAGCAGTACTTC	CASRTYYEQYF
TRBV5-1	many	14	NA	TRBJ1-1	TGCGCCAGCGGCGGGGTGAGTGAGAACACTGAAGCTTTCTTT	CASGGVSENTEAFF
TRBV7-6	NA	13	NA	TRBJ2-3	TGTGCCAGCAGCTCCGGGTATGTAGATACGCAGTATTTT	CASSSGYVDTQYF
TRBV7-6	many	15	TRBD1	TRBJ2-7	TGTGCCAGCAGCTCCACAGGACAGGGGCGCAACGAGCAGTACTTC	CASSSTGQGRNEQYF
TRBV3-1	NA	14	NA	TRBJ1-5	TGTGCCAGCAGCCAAGGACACCTCAATCAGCCCCAGCATTTT	CASSQGHLNQPQHF
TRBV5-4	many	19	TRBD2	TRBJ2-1	TGTGCCAGCAGCTCGTGGGGCCCCAATAGCGGGAGGAACAACAATGAGCAGTTCTTC	CASSSWGPNSGRNNNEQFF
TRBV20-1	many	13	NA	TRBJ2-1	TGCAGTGCTACGGAGGTGGCTGCGAATGAGCAGTTCTTC	CSATEVAANEQFF
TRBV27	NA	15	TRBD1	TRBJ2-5	TGTGCCAGCAGTCCGGAGCGACAGGGTCTCGAGACCCAGTACTTC	CASSPERQGLETQYF
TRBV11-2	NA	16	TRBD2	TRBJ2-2	TGTGCCAGCAGCCCCTCGGTCAGGGAGGGCGGCGGGGAGCTGTTTTTT	CASSPSVREGGGELFF
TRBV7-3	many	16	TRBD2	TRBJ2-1	TGTGCCAGCAGCTTCCTTAGCGGGAGGGCCCAGAATGAGCAGTTCTTC	CASSFLSGRAQNEQFF
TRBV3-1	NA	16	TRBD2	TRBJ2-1	TGTGCCAGCAGCCCCGGACTAGCGGGGGCCCCGAATGAGCAGTTCTTC	CASSPGLAGAPNEQFF
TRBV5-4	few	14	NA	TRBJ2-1	TGTGCCAGCAGCCCCAGGACAGGGAGGGATGAGCAGTTCTTC	CASSPRTGRDEQFF